Below are 26 T cell receptor beta chains sequenced from a single sample in a study of immune evolution from preneoplasia to lung adenocarcinoma. Sequenced by immunoSEQ multiplex PCR; TCRdb stores in-frame clones only, minus some. This sample carries more than 2,000 clones, over 75% of them seen once, and the ten largest clones take roughly 15%. The sample taken for sequencing was FFPE adjacent normal lung tissue. The receptors were gathered from a person aged 55 to 79 with lung adenocarcinoma.

V and J are TRBV11-2 and TRBJ2-2; 8 bases map to TRBD1. The germline V gene encodes CDR1 SGHAT and CDR2 FQNNGV. The ends lost 6 bases at V and 4 bases at J; junction bases unmatched: 4. The CDR3 length is 14 residues. Written as DNA, the CDR3 is TGTGCCAGCAGACCGACAGGGGCCACCGGGGAGCTGTTTTTT. Its protein is CASRPTGATGELFF.

The V call is TRBV6-1, the J call TRBJ1-1, with D maybe TRBD1 (6 bases). From germline, CDR1 is MNHNS and CDR2 SASEGT. This CDR3 comprises 13 residues. V lost 5 bases and J 8 bases, leaving 15 bases between the germline ends. The CDR3 region is CASSKEQTGEAFF. The CDR3, as DNA: TGTGCCAGCAGTAAAGAGCAGACAGGAGAAGCTTTCTTT.

CDR3 in DNA: TGTGCCTGGATGGGGGCGGCTGGCAATACGCAGTATTTT. It yields the protein CAWMGAAGNTQYF. The gene calls are TRBV30 and TRBJ2-3; possibly TRBD1 for D (6 bases). Germline V CDR1 and CDR2: GTSNPN, SVGIG (reference sequence). The ends were cut back, 4 bases at V and 7 bases at J, with 15 bases in the middle. This CDR3 has 13 residues.

The chain couples TRBV4-3 to TRBJ2-2; 9 bases line up with TRBD1. V gave up 0 bases and J gave up 3 bases; unmatched junction bases: 5. This CDR3 has 17 residues. Germline V gene data show CDR1 as LGHNA and CDR2 as YSLEER. CDR3 sequence: CASSQDGTGFYTGELFF. The CDR3 DNA is TGCGCCAGCAGCCAAGATGGGACAGGGTTCTACACCGGGGAGCTGTTTTTT.

V and J are TRBV5-6 and TRBJ2-3; unclear D gene. This CDR3 region has 14 residues. The germline gives CDR1 SGHDT, CDR2 YYEEEE. The germline V and J ends were trimmed by 0 bases and 2 bases, with 7 bases remaining between them. CDR3 region: CASSLALDTDTQYF. DNA of the CDR3: TGTGCCAGCAGCTTGGCCCTTGACACAGATACGCAGTATTTT.

The table lists this clone with a few counts. This chain links TRBV19 with TRBJ2-7, with 8 positions matching TRBD1. With V trimmed by 6 bases and J by 4 bases, 11 bases remained unmatched. Germline loops: CDR1 LNHDA, CDR2 SQIVND (reference sequence). The CDR3 extends over 15 amino acids. The CDR3 spells CASSTYSGGGYEQYF. CDR3 nucleotide sequence: TGTGCCAGTAGCACTTACTCAGGGGGCGGTTACGAGCAGTACTTC.

The chain combines TRBV7-3 with TRBJ2-1; D tentatively fits TRBD1 or TRBD2 (7 bases each). Germline V gene sequence: CDR1 SGHTA, CDR2 FQGTGA. The germline V and J ends were trimmed by 0 bases and 5 bases, with 17 bases remaining between them. The CDR3 loop spans 17 amino acids. CDR3 in amino acids: CASSLTGGTDSDNEQFF. CDR3 DNA sequence: TGTGCCAGCAGCTTAACCGGGGGGACAGATTCGGACAATGAGCAGTTCTTC.

The chain joins TRBV6-6 to TRBJ2-2; perhaps TRBD1 as D (6 bases). Trimming took 2 bases from V and 5 from J, leaving 12 bases between them. The CDR3 runs to 15 residues. CDR1 is MNHNY, CDR2 SVGAGI, per germline (reference sequence). CDR3 in amino acids: CASSYVVQGTGELFF. The CDR3 DNA reads as TGTGCCAGCAGTTACGTCGTCCAGGGGACCGGGGAGCTGTTTTTT.

The chain couples TRBV6-5 to TRBJ2-5; 13 nucleotides match TRBD2. V shed 8 bases and J 11 bases; nucleotides not matched to a gene: 14. This CDR3 is built from 15 residues. Germline CDR1 and CDR2: MNHEY and SVGAGI. In nucleotides, the CDR3 is TGTGCCAGCGGTTTAAGTGGGACTAGCGGGGTTAAGCAGTACTTC. Protein sequence: CASGLSGTSGVKQYF.

The chain carries TRBV28 and TRBJ1-1; no reliable D call. Trimming removed 5 bases at V and 4 bases at J, with 14 bases between. Germline V gives CDR1 MDHEN, CDR2 SYDVKM. The length of the CDR3 is 14 residues. The CDR3 DNA follows: TGTGCCAGCAGTCCCCGGGTATATGGCACTGAAGCTTTCTTT. Protein sequence: CASSPRVYGTEAFF.

The table lists this clone with a count of one. This chain links TRBV7-2 with TRBJ2-7, with D perhaps matching TRBD1 (6 bases). The CDR3 is made up of 15 amino acids. The V and J ends lost 4 bases and 3 bases respectively, with 16 bases between them. Germline-derived CDR1 and CDR2 are SGHTA and FQGNSA. The CDR3 DNA follows: TGTGCCAGCAGCTCCGCCGTCGGGACATTCTACGAGCAGTACTTC. Protein product: CASSSAVGTFYEQYF.

V usage is TRBV29-1 and J usage is TRBJ1-3; D is uncertain. The CDR3 has 12 amino acids. The V and J ends lost 6 bases and 4 bases respectively, with 10 bases between them. Germline assignment: CDR1 SQVTM and CDR2 ANQGSEA. Here the CDR3 DNA reads TGCAGCGTGGAGGACGCCGGAAACACCATATATTTT. Protein product: CSVEDAGNTIYF.

The chain employs TRBV2 and TRBJ2-5; 13 bases agree with TRBD2. The CDR3 totals 16 residues. Looked up from germline, CDR1 is SNHLY and CDR2 is FYNNEI. J lost 1 base, V lost 6 bases, and 5 bases had no gene match. Here the CDR3 DNA reads TGTGCCAGCAGGATGGGACTAGCGGGGTTCCAAGAGACCCAGTACTTC. Encoded protein: CASRMGLAGFQETQYF.

This chain joins TRBV2 and TRBJ1-1; D is undetermined. The CDR3 covers 12 residues. The V end lost 0 bases, the J end lost 9 bases, and 8 bases lay between the germline ends. Germline loops: CDR1 SNHLY, CDR2 FYNNEI. CDR3 bases: TGTGCCAGCAGTGAAGCGCGCGGGAAAGCTTTCTTT. Residues: CASSEARGKAFF.

The chain is built from TRBV7-2 and TRBJ1-6, with TRBD1 matching over 9 bases. Losses at the gene ends were 5 bases for V and 5 bases for J; bases not matched to a gene: 7. Germline V gene lookup returns CDR1 SGHTA and CDR2 FQGNSA. The CDR3 runs to 16 residues. CDR3 amino acids: CASSARGQGDNSPLHF. CDR3 sequence (DNA): TGTGCCAGCAGCGCTCGGGGACAGGGAGATAATTCACCCCTCCACTTT.

This chain joins TRBV19 and TRBJ1-5; D remains unclear. This CDR3 region has 13 residues. CDR1 and CDR2 from the germline V gene are LNHDA and SQIVND (reference sequence). V lost 5 bases and J lost 5, with 10 bases in between. The CDR3 reads CASSSGLYQPQHF. Here the CDR3 DNA reads TGTGCCAGTAGTTCAGGTCTATATCAGCCCCAGCATTTT.

The chain combines TRBV28 with TRBJ2-7; 12 nucleotides match TRBD1. Germline V CDR1 and CDR2: MDHEN, SYDVKM. Trimming cost V 5 bases and J 2 bases; bases outside gene matches: 4. CDR3 length: 15 residues. The CDR3 bases are TGTGCCAGCAGTGGGGACAGGGGGCAACCCTACGAGCAGTACTTC. Translated, it gives CASSGDRGQPYEQYF.

The rearrangement links TRBV5-4 to TRBJ2-1; 8 bases are a match to TRBD2. The CDR3 loop spans 15 amino acids. Trimming at V came to 2 bases and at J to 10 bases, leaving 11 bases not matched to a gene. Per the germline V gene, CDR1 is SGHNT and CDR2 is YYREEE (reference sequence). CDR3 nucleotide sequence: TGTGCCAGCAGCTTAGGGGGACTAGGGGGAGGCGAGCAGTTCTTC. The encoded protein is CASSLGGLGGGEQFF.

The rearrangement uses TRBV7-9 and TRBJ2-5; 9 nucleotides line up with TRBD1. The V gene end was trimmed by 0 bases and the J gene end by 5 bases; junction bases not matched to a gene: 7. The CDR3 has 16 residues. The germline CDR1 and CDR2 sequences are SEHNR and FQNEAQ (reference sequence). In nucleotides, the CDR3 is TGTGCCAGCAGCTTAGCGCCGGGGGGACAGGGTGAGACCCAGTACTTC. Translation gives CASSLAPGGQGETQYF.

The CDR3 protein is CSVEASLVGGAVETQYF. The CDR3 nucleotides read TGCAGCGTTGAAGCCTCCTTAGTTGGGGGGGCGGTGGAGACCCAGTACTTC. The rearrangement uses TRBV29-1 and TRBJ2-5; perhaps TRBD2 as D (7 bases). Germline loops: CDR1 SQVTM, CDR2 ANQGSEA. The CDR3 spans 17 residues. The V end lost 1 base, the J end lost 5 bases, and 23 bases lay between the germline ends.

The chain employs TRBV11-2 and TRBJ2-7; tentative D call: TRBD1 (6 bases). The V end lost 4 bases, the J end lost 6 bases, and 13 bases lay between the germline ends. Per germline, CDR1 SGHAT and CDR2 FQNNGV. The CDR3 is 13 residues long. The CDR3 loop is CASSSTGLGEQYF. CDR3 DNA: TGTGCCAGCAGCTCTACAGGGTTGGGCGAGCAGTACTTC.

The chain's CDR3 is CASRPRAGRLQLSGANVLTF. In nucleotides, the CDR3 is TGTGCCAGCAGGCCCAGGGCAGGGCGTCTCCAATTGAGCGGGGCCAACGTCCTGACTTTC. The V gene is TRBV28, the J gene TRBJ2-6; possibly TRBD1 for D (5 bases). This CDR3 has 20 residues. Deletions cut 6 bases from V and 4 bases from J, with 28 bases between. The germline V gene encodes CDR1 MDHEN and CDR2 SYDVKM.

The chain carries TRBV28 and TRBJ1-1; D gene unclear. CDR3 size: 11 residues. V gave up 3 bases and J gave up 7 bases, with 6 bases separating them. Germline values: CDR1 MDHEN, CDR2 SYDVKM. CDR3 loop: CASSFEVEAFF. CDR3 DNA sequence: TGTGCCAGCAGTTTTGAAGTTGAAGCTTTCTTT.

The chain combines TRBV4-1 with TRBJ2-7; a possible D gene is TRBD1 (6 bases). This CDR3 contains 15 residues. V lost 3 bases and J 2 bases, leaving 14 bases between the germline ends. Germline lookup yields CDR1 MGHRA and CDR2 YSYEKL. CDR3 coding DNA: TGCGCCAGCAGCCACCCAACAGGGTCCGCCTACGAGCAGTACTTC. Residues: CASSHPTGSAYEQYF.

V is TRBV30 and J is TRBJ2-3; D not resolved. V was shortened by 2 bases and J by 2 bases, with 11 bases between the two germline ends. This CDR3 spans 14 amino acids. CDR1 and CDR2 (germline): GTSNPN, SVGIG (reference sequence). CDR3 amino acids: CAWSPVDFTDTQYF. DNA of the CDR3: TGTGCCTGGAGTCCCGTGGATTTCACAGATACGCAGTATTTT.

The gene calls are TRBV5-8 and TRBJ1-5; no clear D. The CDR3 totals 12 residues. With 2 bases removed from V and 10 bases from J, the gap between germline ends came to 10 bases. Germline V gene sequence: CDR1 SGHTS, CDR2 YDEGEE. This chain's CDR3 is CASSFPNSPQHF. CDR3 in DNA: TGTGCCAGCAGCTTTCCAAACAGCCCCCAGCATTTT.